Described below is a single T cell receptor (beta chain) sequence and its context. The sample belongs to a study of control samples from healthy donors and cancer patients. The germline V gene encodes CDR1 MNHEY and CDR2 SMNVEV (reference sequence). This CDR3 has 13 amino acids. V was pared by 5 bases and J by 7 bases, with 12 bases between. Libraries were prepared by immunoSEQ multiplex PCR; TCRdb keeps only in-frame clonotypes and omits some of them. The sample holds about 120,000 clones, about 89% seen once. The sample taken for sequencing was blood. V is TRBV27 and J is TRBJ1-5; D perhaps matches TRBD1 (6 bases). The receptor was isolated from a man aged 45 to 65 in good health. CDR3 bases: TGTGCCAGCAGTGGGGACATCACACAGCCCCAGCATTTT. This encodes CASSGDITQPQHF.